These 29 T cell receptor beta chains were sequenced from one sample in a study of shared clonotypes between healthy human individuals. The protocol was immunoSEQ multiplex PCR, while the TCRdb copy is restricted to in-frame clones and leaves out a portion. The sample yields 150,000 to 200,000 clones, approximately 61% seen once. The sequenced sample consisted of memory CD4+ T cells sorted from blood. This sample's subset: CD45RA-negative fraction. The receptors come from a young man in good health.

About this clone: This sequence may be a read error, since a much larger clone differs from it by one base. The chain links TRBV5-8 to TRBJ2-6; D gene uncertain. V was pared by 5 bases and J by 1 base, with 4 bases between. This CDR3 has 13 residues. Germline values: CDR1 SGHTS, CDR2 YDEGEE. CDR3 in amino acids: CASRPSGANVLTF. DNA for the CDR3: TGTGCCAGCAGGCCATCTGGGGCCAACGTCCTGACTTTC.

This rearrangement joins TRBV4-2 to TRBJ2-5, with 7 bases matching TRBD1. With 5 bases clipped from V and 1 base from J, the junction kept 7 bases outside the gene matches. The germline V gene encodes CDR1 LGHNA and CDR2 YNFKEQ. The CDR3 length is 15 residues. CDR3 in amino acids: CASSETGQPQETQYF. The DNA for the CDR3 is TGTGCCAGCAGCGAAACGGGACAGCCCCAAGAGACCCAGTACTTC.

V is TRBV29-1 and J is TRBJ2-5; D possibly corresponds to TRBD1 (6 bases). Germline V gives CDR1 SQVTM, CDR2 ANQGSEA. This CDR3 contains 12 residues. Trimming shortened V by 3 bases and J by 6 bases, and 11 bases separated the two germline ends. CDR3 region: CSVDTQGKTQYF. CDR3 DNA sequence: TGCAGCGTTGATACCCAGGGGAAGACCCAGTACTTC.

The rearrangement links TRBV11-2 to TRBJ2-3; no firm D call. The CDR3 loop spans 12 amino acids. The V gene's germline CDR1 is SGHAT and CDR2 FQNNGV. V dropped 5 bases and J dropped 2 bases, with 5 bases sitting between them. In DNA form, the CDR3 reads TGTGCCAGCAGCCCCGCCACAGATACGCAGTATTTT. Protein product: CASSPATDTQYF.

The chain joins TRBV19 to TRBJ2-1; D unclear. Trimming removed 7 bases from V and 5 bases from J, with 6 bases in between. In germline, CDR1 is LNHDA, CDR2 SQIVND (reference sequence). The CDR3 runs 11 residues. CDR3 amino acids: CASNRHNEQFF. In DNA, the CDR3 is TGTGCCAGTAATAGACACAATGAGCAGTTCTTC.

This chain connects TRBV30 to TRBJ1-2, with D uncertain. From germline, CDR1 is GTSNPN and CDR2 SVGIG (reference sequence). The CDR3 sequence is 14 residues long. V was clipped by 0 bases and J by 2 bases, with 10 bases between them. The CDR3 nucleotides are TGTGCCTGGAGTGTAACACGGACCAACTATGGCTACACCTTC. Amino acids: CAWSVTRTNYGYTF.

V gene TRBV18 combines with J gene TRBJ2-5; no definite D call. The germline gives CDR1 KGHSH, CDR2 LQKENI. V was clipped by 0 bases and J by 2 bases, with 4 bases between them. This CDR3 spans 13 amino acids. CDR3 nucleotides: TGTGCCAGCTCACCACCGATGCAAGAGACCCAGTACTTC. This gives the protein CASSPPMQETQYF. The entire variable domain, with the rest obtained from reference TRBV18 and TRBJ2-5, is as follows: NAGVMQNPRHLVRRRGQEARLRCSPMKGHSHVYWYRQLPEEGLKFMVYLQKENIIDESGMPKERFSAEFPKEGPSILRIQQVVRGDSAAYFCASSPPMQETQYFGPGTRLLVL.

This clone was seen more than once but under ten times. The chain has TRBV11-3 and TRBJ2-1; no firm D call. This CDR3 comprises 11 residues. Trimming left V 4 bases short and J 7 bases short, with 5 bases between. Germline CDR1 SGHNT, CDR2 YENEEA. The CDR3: CASSSSNEQFF. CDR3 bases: TGTGCCAGCAGCTCGAGTAATGAGCAGTTCTTC.

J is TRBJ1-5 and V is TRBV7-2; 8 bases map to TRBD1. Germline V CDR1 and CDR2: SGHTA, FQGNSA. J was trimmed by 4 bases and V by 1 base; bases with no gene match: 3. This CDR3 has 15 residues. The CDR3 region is CASSLGQGHNQPQHF. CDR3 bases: TGTGCCAGCAGCTTAGGACAGGGGCATAATCAGCCCCAGCATTTT.

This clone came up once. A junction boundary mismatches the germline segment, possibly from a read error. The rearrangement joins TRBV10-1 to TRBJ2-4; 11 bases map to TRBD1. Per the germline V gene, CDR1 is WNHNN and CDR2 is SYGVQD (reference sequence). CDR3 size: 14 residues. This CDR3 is CASSPDRGQNIQYF. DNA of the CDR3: TGCGCCAGCAGTCCGGACAGGGGGCAAAATATTCAGTACTTC.

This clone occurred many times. CDR3 bases: TGTGCCAGCACCAAAAACGGGCAGGGTGCCTACGAGCAGTACTTC. It translates to CASTKNGQGAYEQYF. This rearrangement joins TRBV2 to TRBJ2-7; tentative D call: TRBD1 (5 bases). The V gene lost 7 bases and the J gene lost 2 bases, with 18 bases spanning the gap. The CDR3 sequence is 15 residues long. Looked up from germline, CDR1 is SNHLY and CDR2 is FYNNEI.

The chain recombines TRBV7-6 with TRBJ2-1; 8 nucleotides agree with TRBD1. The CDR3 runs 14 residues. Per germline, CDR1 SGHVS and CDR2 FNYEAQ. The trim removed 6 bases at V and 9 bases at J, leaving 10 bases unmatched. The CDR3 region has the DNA TGTGCCAGCAGTCGACAGGGGCTATTGGGTGAGCAGTTCTTC. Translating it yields CASSRQGLLGEQFF.

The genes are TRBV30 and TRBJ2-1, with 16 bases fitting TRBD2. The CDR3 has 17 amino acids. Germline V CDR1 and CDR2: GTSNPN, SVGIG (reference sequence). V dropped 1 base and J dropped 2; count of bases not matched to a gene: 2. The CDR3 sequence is CAWSDGTSGRAYNEQFF. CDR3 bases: TGTGCCTGGAGTGACGGGACTAGCGGGAGGGCCTACAATGAGCAGTTCTTC.

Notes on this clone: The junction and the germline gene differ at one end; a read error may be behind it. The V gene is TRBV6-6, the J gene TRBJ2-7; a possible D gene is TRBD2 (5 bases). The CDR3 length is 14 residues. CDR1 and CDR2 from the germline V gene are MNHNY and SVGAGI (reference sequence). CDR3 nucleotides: TGTGTCAGCAGCCTCGGAGAGCGGTGGGGTGAGCAGTACTTC. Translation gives CVSSLGERWGEQYF.

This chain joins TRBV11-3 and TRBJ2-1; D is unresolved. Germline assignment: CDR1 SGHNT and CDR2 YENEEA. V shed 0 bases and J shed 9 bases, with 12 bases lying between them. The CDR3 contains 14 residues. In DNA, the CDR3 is TGTGCCAGCAGCTTAGAGGATCTGGCAATTGAGCAGTTCTTC. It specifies CASSLEDLAIEQFF.

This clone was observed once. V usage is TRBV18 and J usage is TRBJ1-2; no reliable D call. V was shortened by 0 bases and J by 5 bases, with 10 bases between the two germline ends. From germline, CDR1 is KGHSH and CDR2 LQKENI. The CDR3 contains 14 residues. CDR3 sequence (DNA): TGTGCCAGCTCACCACCGGGAACGTTGTATGGCTACACCTTC. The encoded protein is CASSPPGTLYGYTF.

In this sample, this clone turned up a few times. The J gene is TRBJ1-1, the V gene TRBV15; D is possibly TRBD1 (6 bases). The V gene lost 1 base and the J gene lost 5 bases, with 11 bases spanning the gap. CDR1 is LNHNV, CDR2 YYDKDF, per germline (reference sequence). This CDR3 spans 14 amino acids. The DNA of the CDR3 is TGTGCCACCAGCAGAGGACAGGTCGGAACTGAAGCTTTCTTT. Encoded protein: CATSRGQVGTEAFF.

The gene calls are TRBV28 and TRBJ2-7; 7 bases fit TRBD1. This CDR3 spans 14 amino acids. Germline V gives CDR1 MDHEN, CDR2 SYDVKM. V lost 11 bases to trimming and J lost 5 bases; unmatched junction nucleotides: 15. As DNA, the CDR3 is TGTGCCGGGGGAGCACAGGGGAGATCGGACGAGCAGTACTTC. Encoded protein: CAGGAQGRSDEQYF. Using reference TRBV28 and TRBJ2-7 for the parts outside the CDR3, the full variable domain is DVKVTQSSRYLVKRTGEKVFLECVQDMDHENMFWYRQDPGLGLRLIYFSYDVKMKEKGDIPEGYSVSREKKERFSLILESASTNQTSMYLCAGGAQGRSDEQYFGPGTRLTVT.

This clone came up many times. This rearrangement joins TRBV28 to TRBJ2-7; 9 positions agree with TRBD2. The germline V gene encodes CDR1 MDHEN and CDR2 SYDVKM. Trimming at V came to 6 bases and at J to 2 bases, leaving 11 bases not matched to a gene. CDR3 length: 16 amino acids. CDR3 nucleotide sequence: TGTGCCAGCAGGACCCGACTAGCGGTAAAAGCCTACGAGCAGTACTTC. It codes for CASRTRLAVKAYEQYF. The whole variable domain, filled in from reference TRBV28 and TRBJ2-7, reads DVKVTQSSRYLVKRTGEKVFLECVQDMDHENMFWYRQDPGLGLRLIYFSYDVKMKEKGDIPEGYSVSREKKERFSLILESASTNQTSMYLCASRTRLAVKAYEQYFGPGTRLTVT.

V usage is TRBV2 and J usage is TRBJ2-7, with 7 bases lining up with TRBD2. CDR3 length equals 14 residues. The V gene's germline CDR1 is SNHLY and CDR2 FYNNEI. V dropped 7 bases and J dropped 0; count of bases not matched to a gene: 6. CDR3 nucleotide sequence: TGTGCCAGCATTCAGCGGGAATCCTCCTACGAGCAGTACTTC. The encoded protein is CASIQRESSYEQYF. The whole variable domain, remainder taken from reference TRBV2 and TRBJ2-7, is EPEVTQTPSHQVTQMGQEVILRCVPISNHLYFYWYRQILGQKVEFLVSFYNNEISEKSEIFDDQFSVERPDGSNFTLKIRSTKLEDSAMYFCASIQRESSYEQYFGPGTRLTVT.

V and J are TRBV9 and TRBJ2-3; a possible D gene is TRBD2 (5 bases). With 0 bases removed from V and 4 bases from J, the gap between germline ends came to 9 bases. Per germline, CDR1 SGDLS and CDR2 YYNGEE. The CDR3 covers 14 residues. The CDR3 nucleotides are TGTGCCAGCAGCGTAGCGGGTAGCGCAGATACGCAGTATTTT. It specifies CASSVAGSADTQYF.

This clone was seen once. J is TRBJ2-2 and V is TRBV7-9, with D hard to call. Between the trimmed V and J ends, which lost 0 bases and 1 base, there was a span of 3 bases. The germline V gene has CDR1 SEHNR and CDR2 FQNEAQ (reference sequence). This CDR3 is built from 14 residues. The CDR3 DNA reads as TGTGCCAGCAGCTTAGCACGGAACACCGGGGAGCTGTTTTTT. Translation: CASSLARNTGELFF. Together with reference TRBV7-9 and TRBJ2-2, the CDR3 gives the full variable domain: DTGVSQNPRHKITKRGQNVTFRCDPISEHNRLYWYRQTLGQGPEFLTYFQNEAQLEKSRLLSDRFSAERPKGSFSTLEIQRTEQGDSAMYLCASSLARNTGELFFGEGSRLTVL.

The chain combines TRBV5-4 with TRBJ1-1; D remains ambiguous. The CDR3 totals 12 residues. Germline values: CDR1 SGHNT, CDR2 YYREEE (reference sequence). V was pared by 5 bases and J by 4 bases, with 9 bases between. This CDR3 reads CASSSSPTEAFF. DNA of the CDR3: TGTGCCAGCAGTTCCTCCCCCACTGAAGCTTTCTTT. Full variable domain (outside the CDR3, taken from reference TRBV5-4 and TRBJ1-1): ETGVTQSPTHLIKTRGQQVTLRCSSQSGHNTVSWYQQALGQGPQFIFQYYREEENGRGNFPPRFSGLQFPNYSSELNVNALELDDSALYLCASSSSPTEAFFGQGTRLTVV.

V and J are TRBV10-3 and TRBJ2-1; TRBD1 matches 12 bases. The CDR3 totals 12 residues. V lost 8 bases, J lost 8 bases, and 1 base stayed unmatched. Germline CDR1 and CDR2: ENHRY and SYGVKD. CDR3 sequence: CAIGTGGDEQFF. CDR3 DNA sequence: TGTGCCATCGGGACAGGGGGCGATGAGCAGTTCTTC.

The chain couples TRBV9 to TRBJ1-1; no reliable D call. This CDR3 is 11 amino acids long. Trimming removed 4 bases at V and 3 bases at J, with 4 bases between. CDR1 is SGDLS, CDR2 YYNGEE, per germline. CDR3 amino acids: CASSRDTEAFF. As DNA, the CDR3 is TGTGCCAGCAGCAGAGACACTGAAGCTTTCTTT.

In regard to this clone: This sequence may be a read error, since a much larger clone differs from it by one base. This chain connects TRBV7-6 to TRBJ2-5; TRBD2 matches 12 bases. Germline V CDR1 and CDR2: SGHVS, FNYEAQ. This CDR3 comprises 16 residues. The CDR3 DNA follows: TGTACCAGCAGCCCTAGACTAGCGGGAGATCAAGAGACCCAGTACTTC. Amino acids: CTSSPRLAGDQETQYF. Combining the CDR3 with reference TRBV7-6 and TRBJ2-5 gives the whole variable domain GAGVSQSPRYKVTKRGQDVALRCDPISGHVSLYWYRQALGQGPEFLTYFNYEAQQDKSGLPNDRFSAERPEGSISTLTIQRTEQRDSAMYRCTSSPRLAGDQETQYFGPGTRLLVL.

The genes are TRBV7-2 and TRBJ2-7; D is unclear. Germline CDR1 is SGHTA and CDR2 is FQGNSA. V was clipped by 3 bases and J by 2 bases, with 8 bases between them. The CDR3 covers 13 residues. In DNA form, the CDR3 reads TGTGCCAGCAGCTTCGGTTTCCCCTACGAGCAGTACTTC. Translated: CASSFGFPYEQYF.

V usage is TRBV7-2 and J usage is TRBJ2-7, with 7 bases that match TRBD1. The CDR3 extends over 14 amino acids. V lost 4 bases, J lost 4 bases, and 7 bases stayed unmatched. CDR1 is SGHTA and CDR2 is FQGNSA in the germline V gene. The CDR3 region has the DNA TGTGCCAGCAGCTCTTACAGGGGCGGGTACGAGCAGTACTTC. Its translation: CASSSYRGGYEQYF.

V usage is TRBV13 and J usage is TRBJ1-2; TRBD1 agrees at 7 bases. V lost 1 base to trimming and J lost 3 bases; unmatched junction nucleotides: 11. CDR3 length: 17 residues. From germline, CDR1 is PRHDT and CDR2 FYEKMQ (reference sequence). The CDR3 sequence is CASSLAQAGGRDYGYTF. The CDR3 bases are TGTGCCAGCAGCTTAGCCCAGGCAGGGGGTAGAGACTATGGCTACACCTTC.